The 10 T cell receptor beta chains in this list originate from one sample, sequenced in a study of blood T cells in healthy people across ages (dated by TCRdb to the mid-2010s). The protocol used for the library was 5' RACE. For sequencing, an Illumina HiSeq 2500 was employed. The second PCR ran for roughly 7 to 11 cycles and used a J-beta primer mix along with a sample-barcoded 5' primer. The public reads were reanalyzed by TCRdb: fastp trimming at Q25, MiXCR alignment, in-frame beta chains only. Each entry merges the rows of one CDR3 protein and shows their most common DNA and genes. Within this sample are about 1.1 million distinct CDR3 sequences, with approximately 38% of them counted one time only. About 12% of the sample goes to the ten largest clones. Sequencing was done on a sample of blood. The receptors were gathered from a man between 18 and 29 years old in good health.

V and J are TRBV2 and TRBJ2-3; the D is unclear. This CDR3 spans 13 amino acids. CDR1 and CDR2 from the germline V gene are SNHLY and FYNNEI. Trimming shortened V by 7 bases and J by 1 base, and 9 bases separated the two germline ends. CDR3 amino acids: CASKETGTDTQYF. In DNA, the CDR3 is TGTGCCAGCAAGGAAACGGGCACAGATACGCAGTATTTT. Using reference TRBV2 and TRBJ2-3 for the parts outside the CDR3, the full variable domain is EPEVTQTPSHQVTQMGQEVILRCVPISNHLYFYWYRQILGQKVEFLVSFYNNEISEKSEIFDDQFSVERPDGSNFTLKIRSTKLEDSAMYFCASKETGTDTQYFGPGTRLTVL.

The chain is built from TRBV20-1 and TRBJ2-1; TRBD2 agrees at 7 bases. The CDR3 loop spans 14 amino acids. The germline CDR1 and CDR2 sequences are DFQATT and SNEGSKA (reference sequence). Trimming at V came to 7 bases and at J to 0 bases, leaving 6 bases not matched to a gene. The CDR3 DNA reads as TGCAGTGGGGAGGGTCAAAGCTCCTACAATGAGCAGTTCTTC. This encodes CSGEGQSSYNEQFF.

This clonotype showed up just a few times. The chain links TRBV7-2 to TRBJ2-1; perhaps TRBD2 as D (6 bases). The CDR3 consists of 17 residues. Germline-derived CDR1 and CDR2 are SGHTA and FQGNSA. The V end was cut by 1 base, the J end by 1 base, with 14 bases between. The CDR3 region is CASSLVGLTRSYNEQFF. CDR3 nucleotides: TGTGCCAGCAGCTTAGTTGGGCTGACTAGGTCCTACAATGAGCAGTTCTTC.

V is TRBV7-6 and J is TRBJ1-1, with a possible D match to TRBD1 (6 bases). CDR1 is SGHVS, CDR2 FNYEAQ, per germline. The germline V and J ends were trimmed by 5 bases and 5 bases, with 15 bases remaining between them. The CDR3 spans 14 residues. The chain's CDR3 is CASSPEQGYTEAFF. CDR3 sequence (DNA): TGTGCCAGCAGCCCCGAACAGGGATATACTGAAGCTTTCTTT.

The V gene is TRBV10-3, the J gene TRBJ2-2; no reliable D call. The germline V gene has CDR1 ENHRY and CDR2 SYGVKD. Trimming pared 3 bases from V and 4 bases from J, leaving 9 bases between. The CDR3 has 14 residues. The CDR3 nucleotides read TGTGCCATCAGTGAAGGTCCCGCCACCGGGGAGCTGTTTTTT. It yields the protein CAISEGPATGELFF.

This chain links TRBV6-1 with TRBJ2-7, with 9 bases aligning to TRBD1. Germline V CDR1 and CDR2: MNHNS, SASEGT. This CDR3 contains 15 residues. Trimming removed 7 bases from V and 5 bases from J; junction bases left unmatched: 12. The CDR3 here is CASIRTTGGIDEQYF. The CDR3, as DNA: TGTGCCAGCATCAGAACGACAGGGGGTATCGACGAGCAGTACTTC.

The chain joins TRBV4-2 to TRBJ1-2; 9 bases are shared with TRBD1. There are 15 residues in the CDR3. J gave up 2 bases and V 3 bases, and 4 bases lay outside the gene matches. The germline V gene encodes CDR1 LGHNA and CDR2 YNFKEQ. The CDR3 nucleotides are TGTGCCAGCAGCCAGTTGACAGGGGGGAACTATGGCTACACCTTC. As protein: CASSQLTGGNYGYTF.

The genes are TRBV2 and TRBJ2-7, with 12 bases matching TRBD2. Unmatched junction bases numbered 5, after V lost 1 base and J lost 7 bases. This CDR3 comprises 15 residues. Germline CDR1 reads SNHLY; CDR2 reads FYNNEI. The CDR3 DNA follows: TGTGCCAGCAGTGAAGTACTAGCGGGGGGCCTTGAGCAGTACTTC. This encodes CASSEVLAGGLEQYF.

The chain links TRBV9 to TRBJ2-2; 10 positions agree with TRBD1. Germline trimming cut 0 bases from V and 3 bases from J; bases unmatched to any gene: 8. The CDR3 is 18 residues long. CDR1 and CDR2 from the germline V gene are SGDLS and YYNGEE. CDR3 DNA sequence: TGTGCCAGCAGCGTAGATCGTTCGGGACAGGGGCACACCGGGGAGCTGTTTTTT. It specifies CASSVDRSGQGHTGELFF.

The chain links TRBV4-3 to TRBJ1-3; D gene unclear. V lost 1 base and J lost 0, with 7 bases in between. The CDR3 loop spans 15 amino acids. Germline values: CDR1 LGHNA, CDR2 YSLEER. CDR3 nucleotides: TGCGCCAGCAGCCAAGTCCCAGGCTCTGGAAACACCATATATTTT. It encodes CASSQVPGSGNTIYF.